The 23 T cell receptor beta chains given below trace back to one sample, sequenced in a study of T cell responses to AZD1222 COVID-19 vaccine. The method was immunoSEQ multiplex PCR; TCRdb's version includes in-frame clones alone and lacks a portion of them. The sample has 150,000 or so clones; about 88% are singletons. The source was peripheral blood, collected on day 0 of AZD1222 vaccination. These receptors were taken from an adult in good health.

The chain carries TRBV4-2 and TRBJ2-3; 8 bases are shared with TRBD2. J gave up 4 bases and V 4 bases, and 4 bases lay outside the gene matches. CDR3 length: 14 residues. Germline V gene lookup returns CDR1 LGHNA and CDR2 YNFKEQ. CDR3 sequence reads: CASSRDSGADTQYF. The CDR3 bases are TGTGCCAGCAGCCGAGATAGCGGGGCAGATACGCAGTATTTT.

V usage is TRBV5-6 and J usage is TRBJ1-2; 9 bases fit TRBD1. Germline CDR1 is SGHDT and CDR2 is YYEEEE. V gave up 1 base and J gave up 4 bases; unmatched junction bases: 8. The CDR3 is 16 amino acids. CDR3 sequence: CASSLYRGQGIYGYTF. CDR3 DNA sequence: TGTGCCAGCAGCTTGTATCGAGGACAGGGGATCTATGGCTACACCTTC.

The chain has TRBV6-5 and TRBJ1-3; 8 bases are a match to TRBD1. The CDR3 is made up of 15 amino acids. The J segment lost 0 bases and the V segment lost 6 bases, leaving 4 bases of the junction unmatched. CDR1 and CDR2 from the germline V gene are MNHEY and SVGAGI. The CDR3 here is CASSRQGLSGNTIYF. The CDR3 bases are TGTGCCAGCAGCCGACAGGGGCTCTCTGGAAACACCATATATTTT.

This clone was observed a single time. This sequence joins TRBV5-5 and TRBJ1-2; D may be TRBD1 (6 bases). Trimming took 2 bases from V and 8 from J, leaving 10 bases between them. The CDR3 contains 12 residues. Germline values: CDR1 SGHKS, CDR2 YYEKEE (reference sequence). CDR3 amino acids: CASSFGGAGYTF. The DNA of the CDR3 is TGTGCCAGCAGCTTCGGGGGCGCGGGCTACACCTTC. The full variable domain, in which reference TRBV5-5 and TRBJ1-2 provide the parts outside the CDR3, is DAGVTQSPTHLIKTRGQQVTLRCSPISGHKSVSWYQQVLGQGPQFIFQYYEKEERGRGNFPDRFSARQFPNYSSELNVNALLLGDSALYLCASSFGGAGYTFGSGTRLTVV.

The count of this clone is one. CDR3 protein: CASSAMTGIGQPQHF. The CDR3, as DNA: TGTGCCAGCAGCGCCATGACAGGGATCGGGCAGCCCCAGCATTTT. V usage is TRBV7-6 and J usage is TRBJ1-5; 7 bases align to TRBD1. V lost 5 bases, J lost 7 bases, and 11 bases stayed unmatched. Germline CDR1 is SGHVS and CDR2 is FNYEAQ. The CDR3 has 15 amino acids.

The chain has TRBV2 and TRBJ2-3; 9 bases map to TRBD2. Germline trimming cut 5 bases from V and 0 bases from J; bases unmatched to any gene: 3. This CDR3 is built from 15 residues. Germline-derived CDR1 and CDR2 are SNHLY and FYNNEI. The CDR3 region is CASSRLAASTDTQYF. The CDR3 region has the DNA TGTGCCAGCAGTAGACTAGCGGCTAGCACAGATACGCAGTATTTT.

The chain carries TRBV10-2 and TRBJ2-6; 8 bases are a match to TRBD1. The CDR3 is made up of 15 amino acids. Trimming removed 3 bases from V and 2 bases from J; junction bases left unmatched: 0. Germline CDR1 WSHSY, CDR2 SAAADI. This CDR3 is CASSEQGAGANVLTF. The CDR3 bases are TGCGCCAGCAGTGAACAGGGGGCTGGGGCCAACGTCCTGACTTTC.

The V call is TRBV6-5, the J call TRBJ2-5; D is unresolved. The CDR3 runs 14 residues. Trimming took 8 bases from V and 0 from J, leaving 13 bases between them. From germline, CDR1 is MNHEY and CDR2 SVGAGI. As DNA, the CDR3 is TGTGCCAGCGAAGCCGGACCGTACCAAGAGACCCAGTACTTC. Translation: CASEAGPYQETQYF.

The CDR3 DNA follows: TGTGCCAGCCGGGACAGGGGTGGGAACTATGGCTACACCTTC. Protein: CASRDRGGNYGYTF. This rearrangement joins TRBV28 to TRBJ1-2; 10 bases align to TRBD1. CDR3 size: 14 residues. The germline CDR1 and CDR2 sequences are MDHEN and SYDVKM. V was clipped by 8 bases and J by 2 bases; unmatched bases: 5.

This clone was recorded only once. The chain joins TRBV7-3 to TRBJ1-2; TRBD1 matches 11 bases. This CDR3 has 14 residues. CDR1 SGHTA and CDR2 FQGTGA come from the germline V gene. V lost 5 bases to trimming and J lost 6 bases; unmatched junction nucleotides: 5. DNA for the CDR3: TGTGCCAGCAGCCCCGGGGACAGGGGGAATGGCTACACCTTC. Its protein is CASSPGDRGNGYTF.

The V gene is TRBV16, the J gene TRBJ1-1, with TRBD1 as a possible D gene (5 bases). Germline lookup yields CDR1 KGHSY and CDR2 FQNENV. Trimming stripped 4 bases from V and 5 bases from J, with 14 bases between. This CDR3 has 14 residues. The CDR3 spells CASSRRGSQTEAFF. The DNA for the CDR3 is TGTGCCAGCAGCCGACGGGGCAGTCAAACTGAAGCTTTCTTT.

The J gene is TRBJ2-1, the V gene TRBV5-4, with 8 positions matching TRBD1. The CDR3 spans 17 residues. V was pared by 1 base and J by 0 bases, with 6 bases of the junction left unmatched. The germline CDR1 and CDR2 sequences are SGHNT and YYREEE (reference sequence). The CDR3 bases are TGTGCCAGCAGCTTGTATGGGGACAGGAGCTCCTACAATGAGCAGTTCTTC. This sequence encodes CASSLYGDRSSYNEQFF.

The chain's CDR3 is CASTLGGRNTEAFF. The CDR3 DNA reads TGTGCCAGCACCCTCGGCGGGAGGAACACTGAAGCTTTCTTT. The chain carries TRBV28 and TRBJ1-1, with D unresolved. The germline V gene has CDR1 MDHEN and CDR2 SYDVKM. V lost 7 bases and J lost 1, with 13 bases in between. There are 14 residues in the CDR3.

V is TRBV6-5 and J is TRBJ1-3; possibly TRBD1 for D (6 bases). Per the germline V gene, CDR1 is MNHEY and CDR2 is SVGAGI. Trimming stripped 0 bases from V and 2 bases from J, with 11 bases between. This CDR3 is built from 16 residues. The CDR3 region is CASSYSPTGTGNTIYF. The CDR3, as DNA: TGTGCCAGCAGTTACTCGCCTACAGGGACTGGAAACACCATATATTTT.

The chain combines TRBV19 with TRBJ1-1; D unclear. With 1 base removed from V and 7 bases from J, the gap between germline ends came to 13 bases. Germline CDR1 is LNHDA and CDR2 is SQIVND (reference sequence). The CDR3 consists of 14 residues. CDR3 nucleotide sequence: TGTGCCAGTAGTATAGGACGAATTTCGGGTGAAGCTTTCTTT. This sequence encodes CASSIGRISGEAFF.

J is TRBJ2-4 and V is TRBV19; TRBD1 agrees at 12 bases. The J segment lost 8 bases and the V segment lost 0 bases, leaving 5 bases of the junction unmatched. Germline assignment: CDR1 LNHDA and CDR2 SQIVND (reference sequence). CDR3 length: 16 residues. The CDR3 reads CASSIDGTGGRYIQYF. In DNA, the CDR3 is TGTGCCAGTAGTATAGACGGGACAGGGGGCCGTTACATTCAGTACTTC.

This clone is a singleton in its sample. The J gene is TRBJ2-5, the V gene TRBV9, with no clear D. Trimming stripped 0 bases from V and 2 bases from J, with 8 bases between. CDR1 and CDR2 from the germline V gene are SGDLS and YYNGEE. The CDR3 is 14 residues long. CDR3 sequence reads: CASSVDVGQETQYF. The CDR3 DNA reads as TGTGCCAGCAGCGTAGATGTAGGGCAAGAGACCCAGTACTTC.

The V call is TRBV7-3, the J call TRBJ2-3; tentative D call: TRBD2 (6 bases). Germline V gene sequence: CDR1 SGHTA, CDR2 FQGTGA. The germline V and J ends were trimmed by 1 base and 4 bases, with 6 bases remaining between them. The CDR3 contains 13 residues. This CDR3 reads CASSLREADTQYF. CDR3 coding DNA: TGTGCCAGCAGCTTAAGGGAGGCAGATACGCAGTATTTT.

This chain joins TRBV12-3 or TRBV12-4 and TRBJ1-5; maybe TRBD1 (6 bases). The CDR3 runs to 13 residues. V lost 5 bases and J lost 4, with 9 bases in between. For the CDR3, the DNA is TGTGCCAGCAGTATACAGGGAAATCAGCCCCAGCATTTT. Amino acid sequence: CASSIQGNQPQHF.

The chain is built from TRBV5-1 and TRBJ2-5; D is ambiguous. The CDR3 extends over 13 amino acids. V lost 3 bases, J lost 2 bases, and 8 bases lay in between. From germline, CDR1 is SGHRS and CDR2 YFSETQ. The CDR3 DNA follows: TGCGCCAGCAGCTCCGACATTCAAGAGACCCAGTACTTC. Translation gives CASSSDIQETQYF.

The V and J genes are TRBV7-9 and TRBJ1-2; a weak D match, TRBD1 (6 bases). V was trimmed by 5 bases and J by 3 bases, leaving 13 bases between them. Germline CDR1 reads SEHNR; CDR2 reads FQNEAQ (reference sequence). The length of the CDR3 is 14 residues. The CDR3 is CASSLTGFDYGYTF. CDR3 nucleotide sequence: TGTGCCAGCAGCCTCACAGGGTTCGACTATGGCTACACCTTC.

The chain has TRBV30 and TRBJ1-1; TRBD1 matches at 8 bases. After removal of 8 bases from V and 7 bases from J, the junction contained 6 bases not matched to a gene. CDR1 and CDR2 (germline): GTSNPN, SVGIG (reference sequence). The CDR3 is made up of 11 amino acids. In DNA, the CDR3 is TGTGCCGGGGGACAGGAGGTTGAAGCTTTCTTT. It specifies CAGGQEVEAFF.

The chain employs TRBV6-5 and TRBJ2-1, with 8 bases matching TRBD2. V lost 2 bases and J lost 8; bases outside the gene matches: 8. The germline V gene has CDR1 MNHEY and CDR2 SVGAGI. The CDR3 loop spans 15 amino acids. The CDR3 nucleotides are TGTGCCAGCAGTTACCGCGGGACTAGGAGCTATGAGCAGTTCTTC. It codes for CASSYRGTRSYEQFF.